This T cell receptor (beta chain) was recorded in a study of beta chain features in type 1 diabetes. Germline V gives CDR1 SQVTM, CDR2 ANQGSEA. The CDR3 runs to 13 residues. The V end lost 1 base, the J end lost 1 base, and 8 bases lay between the germline ends. Whole-study results and caveats: High TCR expression in some cells could lead to their over-representation in cDNA sequencing.

This clone was observed at least ten times. Antigen specificity is unknown. All of the isolated RNA was reverse transcribed, so expressed TCRB transcripts were sequenced. Assay: immunoSEQ multiplex PCR; the TCRdb copy retains only in-frame clones and omits some. The sample contains around 350,000 clones, roughly 13% of which appear only once. This TCR came from a man aged 18-30 years in good health. The V call is TRBV29-1, the J call TRBJ2-7; D uncertain. The sequenced material came from naive CD4+ T cells from blood. Here the CDR3 DNA reads TGCAGCGTTGAAGGAGGCAGATCCTACGAGCAGTACTTC. This sequence encodes CSVEGGRSYEQYF.